The next 3 T cell receptor beta chains were all read from a single sample in a study of response to subunit inactivated influenza vaccine. Each CDR3 protein gets one entry after TCRdb re-called the RT-PCR reads with MiXCR. The sample carries around 170,000 distinct CDR3 sequences, approximately 12% recorded once. The sequencing used CD8+ T cells sorted from PBMCs, collected roughly 24 months after vaccination. These receptors were taken from a man in his fifties or sixties who received an inactivated influenza vaccine.

The rearrangement joins TRBV6-2 or TRBV6-3 to TRBJ2-3; 9 bases are a match to TRBD1. This CDR3 spans 15 amino acids. CDR1 MNHEY and CDR2 SVGEGT come from the germline V gene. The junction had 7 bases not matched to a gene; V was cut back by 4 bases and J by 5 bases. CDR3 amino acids: CASSSPGQGGDTQYF. For the CDR3, the DNA is TGTGCCAGCAGTTCTCCGGGACAGGGTGGAGATACGCAGTATTTT.

This clonotype was seen only a few times. The gene calls are TRBV2 and TRBJ2-7; 13 bases agree with TRBD2. V dropped 8 bases and J dropped 3; count of bases not matched to a gene: 13. This CDR3 has 17 amino acids. CDR1 is SNHLY, CDR2 FYNNEI, per germline. DNA for the CDR3: TGTGCCAGCCTTCCTGGGACTAGCGGGATTATGGACTACGAGCAGTACTTC. Its protein product is CASLPGTSGIMDYEQYF.

The chain is built from TRBV6-2 or TRBV6-3 and TRBJ2-2; 8 bases line up with TRBD1. Per the germline V gene, CDR1 is MNHEY and CDR2 is SVGEGT. J lost 0 bases, V lost 4 bases, and 7 bases had no gene match. The CDR3 covers 17 residues. The CDR3 DNA sequence: TGTGCCAGCAGTTTTCCCGGACAGGGCACGAACACCGGGGAGCTGTTTTTT. Its protein product is CASSFPGQGTNTGELFF.